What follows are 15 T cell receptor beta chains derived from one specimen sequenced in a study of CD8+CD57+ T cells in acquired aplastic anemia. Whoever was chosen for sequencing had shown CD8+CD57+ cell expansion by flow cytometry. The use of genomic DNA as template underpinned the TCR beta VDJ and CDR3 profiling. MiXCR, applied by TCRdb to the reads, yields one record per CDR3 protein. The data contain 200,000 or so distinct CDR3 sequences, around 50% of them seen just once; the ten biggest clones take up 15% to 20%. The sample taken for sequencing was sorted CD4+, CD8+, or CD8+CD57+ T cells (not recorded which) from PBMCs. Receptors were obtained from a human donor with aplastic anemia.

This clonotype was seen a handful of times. Written as DNA, the CDR3 is TGTGCCTGGAGTGTCAAGGGACAGGACTACGAGCAGTACTTC. Translating gives CAWSVKGQDYEQYF. The rearrangement uses TRBV30 and TRBJ2-7; 8 nucleotides line up with TRBD1. The CDR3 totals 14 residues. V was clipped by 0 bases and J by 3 bases; unmatched bases: 4. Per germline, CDR1 GTSNPN and CDR2 SVGIG (reference sequence).

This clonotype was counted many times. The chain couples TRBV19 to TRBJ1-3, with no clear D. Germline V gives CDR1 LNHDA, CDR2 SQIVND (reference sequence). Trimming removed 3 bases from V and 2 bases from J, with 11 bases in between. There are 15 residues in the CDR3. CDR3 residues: CASSIMVGAGNTIYF. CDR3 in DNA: TGTGCCAGTAGTATTATGGTCGGGGCTGGAAACACCATATATTTT. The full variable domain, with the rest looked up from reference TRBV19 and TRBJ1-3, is DGGITQSPKYLFRKEGQNVTLSCEQNLNHDAMYWYRQDPGQGLRLIYYSQIVNDFQKGDIAEGYSVSREKKESFPLTVTSAQKNPTAFYLCASSIMVGAGNTIYFGEGSWLTVV.

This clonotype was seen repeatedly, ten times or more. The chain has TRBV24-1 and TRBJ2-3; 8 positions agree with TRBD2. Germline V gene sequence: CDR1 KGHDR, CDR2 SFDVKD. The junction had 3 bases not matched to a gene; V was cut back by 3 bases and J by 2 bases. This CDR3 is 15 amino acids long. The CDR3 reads CATSDTAGVTDTQYF. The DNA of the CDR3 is TGTGCCACCAGTGATACAGCGGGGGTCACAGATACGCAGTATTTT.

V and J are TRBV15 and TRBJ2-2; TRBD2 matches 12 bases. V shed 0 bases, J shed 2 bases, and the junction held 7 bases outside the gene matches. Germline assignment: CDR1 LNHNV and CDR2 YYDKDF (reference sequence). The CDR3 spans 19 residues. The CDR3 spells CATSRDRLAGGPNTGELFF. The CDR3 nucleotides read TGTGCCACCAGCAGAGATAGGCTAGCGGGGGGGCCAAACACCGGGGAGCTGTTTTTT.

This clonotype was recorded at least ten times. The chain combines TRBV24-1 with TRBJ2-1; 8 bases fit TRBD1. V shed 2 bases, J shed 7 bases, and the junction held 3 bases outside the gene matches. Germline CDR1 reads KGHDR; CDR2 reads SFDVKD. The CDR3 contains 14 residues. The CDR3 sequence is CATSDSRGRNEQFF. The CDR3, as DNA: TGTGCCACCAGTGATTCCAGGGGGCGTAATGAGCAGTTCTTC.

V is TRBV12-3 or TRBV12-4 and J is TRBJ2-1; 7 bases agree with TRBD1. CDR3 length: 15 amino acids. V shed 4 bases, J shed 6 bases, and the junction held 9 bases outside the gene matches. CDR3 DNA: TGTGCCAGCAGTTCTACCCGCGGACAGGCCAATGAGCAGTTCTTC. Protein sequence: CASSSTRGQANEQFF.

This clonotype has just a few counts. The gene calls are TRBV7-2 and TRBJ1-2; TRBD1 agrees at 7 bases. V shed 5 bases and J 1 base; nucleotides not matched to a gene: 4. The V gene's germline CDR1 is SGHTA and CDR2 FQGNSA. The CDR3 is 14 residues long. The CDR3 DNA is TGTGCCAGCAGCCCCCGGGACAGTAACTATGGCTACACCTTC. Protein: CASSPRDSNYGYTF.

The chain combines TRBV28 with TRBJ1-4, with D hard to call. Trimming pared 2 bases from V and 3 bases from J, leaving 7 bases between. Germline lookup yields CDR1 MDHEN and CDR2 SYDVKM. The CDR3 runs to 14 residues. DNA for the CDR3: TGTGCCAGCAGTTTAGTGACCTCTAATGAAAAACTGTTTTTT. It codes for CASSLVTSNEKLFF. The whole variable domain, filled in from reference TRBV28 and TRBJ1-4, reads DVKVTQSSRYLVKRTGEKVFLECVQDMDHENMFWYRQDPGLGLRLIYFSYDVKMKEKGDIPEGYSVSREKKERFSLILESASTNQTSMYLCASSLVTSNEKLFFGSGTQLSVL.

CDR3 in amino acids: CSASVGNEQFF. The CDR3 DNA sequence: TGCAGTGCTAGTGTGGGGAATGAGCAGTTCTTC. The chain links TRBV20-1 to TRBJ2-1; D gene uncertain. Trimming took off 3 bases at V and 7 bases at J, with 7 bases between the two ends. CDR3 length equals 11 residues. Germline V gene lookup returns CDR1 DFQATT and CDR2 SNEGSKA (reference sequence).

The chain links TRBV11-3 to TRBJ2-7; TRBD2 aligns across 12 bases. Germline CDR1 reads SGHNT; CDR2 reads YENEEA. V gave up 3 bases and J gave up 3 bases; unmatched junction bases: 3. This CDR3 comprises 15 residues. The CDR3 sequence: CASSLPTSGSYEQYF. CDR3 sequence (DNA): TGTGCCAGCAGCTTGCCGACTAGCGGGAGCTACGAGCAGTACTTC. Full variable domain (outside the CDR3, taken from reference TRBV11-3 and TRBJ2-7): EAGVVQSPRYKIIEKKQPVAFWCNPISGHNTLYWYLQNLGQGPELLIRYENEEAVDDSQLPKDRFSAERLKGVDSTLKIQPAELGDSAVYLCASSLPTSGSYEQYFGPGTRLTVT.

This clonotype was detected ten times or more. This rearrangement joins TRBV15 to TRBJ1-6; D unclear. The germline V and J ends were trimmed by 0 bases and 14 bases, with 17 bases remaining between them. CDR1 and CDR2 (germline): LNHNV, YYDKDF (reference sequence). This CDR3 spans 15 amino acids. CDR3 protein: CATSRDKGTIRTLHF. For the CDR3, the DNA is TGTGCCACCAGCAGAGATAAGGGAACGATTCGCACCCTCCACTTT.

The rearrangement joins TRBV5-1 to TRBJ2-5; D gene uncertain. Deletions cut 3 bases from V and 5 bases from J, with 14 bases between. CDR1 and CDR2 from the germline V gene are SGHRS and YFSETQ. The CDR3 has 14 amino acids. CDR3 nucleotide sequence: TGCGCCAGCAGCTACCGACCGGGTTTCGAGACCCAGTACTTC. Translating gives CASSYRPGFETQYF.

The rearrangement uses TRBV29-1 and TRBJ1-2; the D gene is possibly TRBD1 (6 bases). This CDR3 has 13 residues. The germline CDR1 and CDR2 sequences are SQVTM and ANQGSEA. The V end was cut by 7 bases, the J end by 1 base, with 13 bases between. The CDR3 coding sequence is TGCAGCGCTGGGGGCGGATATAACTATGGCTACACCTTC. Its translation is CSAGGGYNYGYTF.

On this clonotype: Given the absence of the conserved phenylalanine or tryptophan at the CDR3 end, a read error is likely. In DNA form, the CDR3 reads TGTGCCAGCTCACCAAGCGGACTAGGGGCCTACGAGCAGTACCTC. Amino acid sequence: CASSPSGLGAYEQYL. The gene calls are TRBV18 and TRBJ2-7, with 7 bases that match TRBD2. Germline V gene sequence: CDR1 KGHSH, CDR2 LQKENI. Germline trimming cut 2 bases from V and 2 bases from J; bases unmatched to any gene: 6. CDR3 length: 15 residues.

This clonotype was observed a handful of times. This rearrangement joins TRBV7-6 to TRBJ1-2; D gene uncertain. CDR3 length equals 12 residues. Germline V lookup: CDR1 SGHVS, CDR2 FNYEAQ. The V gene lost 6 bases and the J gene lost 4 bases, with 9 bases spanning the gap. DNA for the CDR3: TGTGCCAGCAGTTTATCCGGCTATGGCTACACCTTC. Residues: CASSLSGYGYTF.